In its sample, the clone carrying this T cell receptor beta chain was seen a few times. The antigen is undetermined. This record comes from a study of neurological immune-mediated disorders. Overall study: Relapsing-remitting disease affected approximately 31, and secondary progressive 3, of around 34 multiple sclerosis patients.

Findings of the study overall: Because no CDR3 amino acid sequences were shared across subjects by expanded clones, private repertoires were suggested in all groups.

Over 180 million TCR-beta sequences from 15-18 subjects were obtained in each sequencing run. MiXCR, run by TCRdb on the 5' RACE reads, gives a single entry per CDR3 protein. The sample has tens of thousands of distinct CDR3 sequences, 5% to 6.5% seen once. The CDR3 is 14 amino acids. J lost 6 bases, V lost 0 bases, and 2 bases had no gene match. Germline lookup yields CDR1 MNHNY and CDR2 SVGAGI (reference sequence). As for time point: longitudinal time-point 2. The V and J genes are TRBV6-6 and TRBJ2-1; 7 nucleotides match TRBD1. The TCR was taken from a woman in her sixties or seventies with multiple sclerosis. The source material was PBMCs. Here the CDR3 reads CASSYSTGLNEQFF. DNA of the CDR3: TGTGCCAGCAGTTACTCGACAGGGCTCAATGAGCAGTTCTTC.